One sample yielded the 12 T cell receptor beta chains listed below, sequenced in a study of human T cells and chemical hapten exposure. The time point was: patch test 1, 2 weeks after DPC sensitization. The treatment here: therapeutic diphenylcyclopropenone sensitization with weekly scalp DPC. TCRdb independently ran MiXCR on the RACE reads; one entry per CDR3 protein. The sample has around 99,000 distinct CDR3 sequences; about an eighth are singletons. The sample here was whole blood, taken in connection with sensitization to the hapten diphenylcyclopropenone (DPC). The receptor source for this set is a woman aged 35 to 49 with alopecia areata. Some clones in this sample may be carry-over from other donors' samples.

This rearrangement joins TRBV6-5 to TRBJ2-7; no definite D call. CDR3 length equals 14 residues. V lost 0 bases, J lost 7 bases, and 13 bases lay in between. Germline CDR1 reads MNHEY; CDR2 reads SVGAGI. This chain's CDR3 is CASSYSPHREEQYF. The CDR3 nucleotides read TGTGCCAGCAGTTACTCACCCCATCGCGAGGAGCAGTACTTC.

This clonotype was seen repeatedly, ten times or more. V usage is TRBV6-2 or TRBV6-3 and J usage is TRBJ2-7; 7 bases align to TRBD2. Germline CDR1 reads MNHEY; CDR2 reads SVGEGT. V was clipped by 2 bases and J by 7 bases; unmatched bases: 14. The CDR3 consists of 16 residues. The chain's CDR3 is CASSYGWGGSHQEQYF. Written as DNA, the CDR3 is TGTGCCAGCAGTTACGGTTGGGGCGGGAGTCATCAGGAGCAGTACTTC.

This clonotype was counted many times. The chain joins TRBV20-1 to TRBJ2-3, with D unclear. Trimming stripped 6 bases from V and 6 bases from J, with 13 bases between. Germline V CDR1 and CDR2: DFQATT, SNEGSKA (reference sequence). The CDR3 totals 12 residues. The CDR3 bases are TGCAGTGCAGGTCTATTTCGGGATACGCAGTATTTT. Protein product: CSAGLFRDTQYF.

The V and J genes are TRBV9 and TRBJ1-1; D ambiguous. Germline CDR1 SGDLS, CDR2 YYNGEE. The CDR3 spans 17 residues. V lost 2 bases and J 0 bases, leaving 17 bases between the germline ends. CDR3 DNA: TGTGCCAGCAGCGTGGCTGCGGTGGGCGACATGAACACTGAAGCTTTCTTT. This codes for CASSVAAVGDMNTEAFF.

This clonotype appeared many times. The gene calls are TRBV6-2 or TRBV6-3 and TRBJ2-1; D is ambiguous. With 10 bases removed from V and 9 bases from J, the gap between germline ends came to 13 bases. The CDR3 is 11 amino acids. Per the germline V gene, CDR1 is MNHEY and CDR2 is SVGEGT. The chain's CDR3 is CATSPLGEQFF. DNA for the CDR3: TGTGCCACCTCCCCACTCGGTGAGCAGTTCTTC.

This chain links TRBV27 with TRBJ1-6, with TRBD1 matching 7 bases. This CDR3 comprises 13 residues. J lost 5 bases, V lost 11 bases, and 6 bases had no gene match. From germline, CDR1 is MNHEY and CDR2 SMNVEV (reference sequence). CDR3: CAARGQNNSPLHF. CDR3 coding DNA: TGTGCCGCCAGGGGACAGAATAATTCACCCCTCCACTTT.

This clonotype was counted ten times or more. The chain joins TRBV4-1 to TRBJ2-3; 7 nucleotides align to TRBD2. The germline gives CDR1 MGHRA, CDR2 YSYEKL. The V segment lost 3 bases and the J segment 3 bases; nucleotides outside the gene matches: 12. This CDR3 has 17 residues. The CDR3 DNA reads TGCGCCAGCAGCCAGGATTTTGCCGGGACTAAAACAGATACGCAGTATTTT. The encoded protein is CASSQDFAGTKTDTQYF.

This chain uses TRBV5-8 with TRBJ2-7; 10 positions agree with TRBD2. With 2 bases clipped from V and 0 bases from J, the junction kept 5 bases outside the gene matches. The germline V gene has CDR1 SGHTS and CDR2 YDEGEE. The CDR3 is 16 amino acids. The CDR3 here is CASSLGAGGSSYEQYF. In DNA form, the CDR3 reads TGTGCCAGCAGCTTAGGAGCGGGAGGGTCCTCCTACGAGCAGTACTTC.

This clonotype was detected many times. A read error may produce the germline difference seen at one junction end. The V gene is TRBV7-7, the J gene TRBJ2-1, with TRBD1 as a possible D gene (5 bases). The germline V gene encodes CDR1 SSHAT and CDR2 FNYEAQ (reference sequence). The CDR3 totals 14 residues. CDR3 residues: CASSPAGLGNEQFF. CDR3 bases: TGTGCTAGCAGCCCCGCAGGGTTGGGCAATGAGCAGTTCTTC.

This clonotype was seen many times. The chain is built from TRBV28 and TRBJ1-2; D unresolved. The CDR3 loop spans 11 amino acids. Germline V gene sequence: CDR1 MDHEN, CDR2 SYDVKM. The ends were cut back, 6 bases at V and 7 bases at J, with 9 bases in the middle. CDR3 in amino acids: CASRNIGGYTF. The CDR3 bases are TGTGCCAGCAGGAACATCGGTGGCTACACCTTC.

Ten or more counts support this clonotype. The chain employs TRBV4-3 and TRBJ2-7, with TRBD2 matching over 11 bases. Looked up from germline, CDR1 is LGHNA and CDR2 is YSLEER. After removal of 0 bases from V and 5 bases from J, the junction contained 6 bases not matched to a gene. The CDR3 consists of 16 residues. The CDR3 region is CASSQDFTSGSDEQYF. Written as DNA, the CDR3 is TGCGCCAGCAGCCAAGATTTTACTAGCGGGAGTGACGAGCAGTACTTC.

The CDR3 loop is CSAPTGGPLETQYF. Here the CDR3 DNA reads TGCAGTGCGCCGACAGGGGGTCCGTTAGAGACCCAGTACTTC. The chain uses TRBV20-1 and TRBJ2-5, with 9 bases fitting TRBD1. The CDR3 spans 14 residues. Trimming at V came to 6 bases and at J to 4 bases, leaving 9 bases not matched to a gene. Germline assignment: CDR1 DFQATT and CDR2 SNEGSKA (reference sequence).